The 2 T cell receptor beta chains below all came from one sample that was sequenced in a study of T-cell reconstitution after alpha-beta-depleted transplantation in children. Unique molecular identifiers were incorporated into the prepared TCRbeta library. TCRdb ran MiXCR on the PCR reads and lists one entry per CDR3 protein. The sample lists about 540,000 distinct CDR3 sequences, about 16% seen once, with approximately 3% in the top ten. The specimen was PBMCs from the stem cell graft donor, collected from the stem cell graft. The receptors come from a human donor who donated a stem cell graft to a child with acute lymphoblastic leukemia.

The chain carries TRBV28 and TRBJ1-5, with D hard to call. The CDR3 has 18 amino acids. V was shortened by 6 bases and J by 4 bases, with 25 bases between the two germline ends. In germline, CDR1 is MDHEN, CDR2 SYDVKM. The CDR3 loop reads CASSPPLSGPRGNQPQHF. The CDR3 DNA reads TGTGCCAGCAGCCCGCCTTTATCTGGGCCTAGAGGGAATCAGCCCCAGCATTTT.

This clonotype was observed at least ten times. The V and J genes are TRBV7-9 and TRBJ1-5; D ambiguous. The CDR3 loop spans 14 amino acids. Germline loops: CDR1 SEHNR, CDR2 FQNEAQ (reference sequence). Trimming took off 3 bases at V and 1 base at J, with 7 bases between the two ends. The CDR3 DNA reads TGTGCCAGCAGCTTGCAGGTGAGCAATCAGCCCCAGCATTTT. Residues: CASSLQVSNQPQHF.